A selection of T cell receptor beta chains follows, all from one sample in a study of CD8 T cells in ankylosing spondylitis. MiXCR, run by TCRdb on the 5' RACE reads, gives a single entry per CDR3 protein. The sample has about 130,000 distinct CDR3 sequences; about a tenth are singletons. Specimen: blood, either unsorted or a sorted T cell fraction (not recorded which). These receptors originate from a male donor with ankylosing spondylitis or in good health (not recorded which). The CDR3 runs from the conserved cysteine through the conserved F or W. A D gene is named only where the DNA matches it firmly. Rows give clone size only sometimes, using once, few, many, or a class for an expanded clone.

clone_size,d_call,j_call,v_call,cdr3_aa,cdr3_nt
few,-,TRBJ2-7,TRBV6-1,CASIQRAGDYEQYF,TGTGCCAGCATCCAGCGGGCAGGGGACTACGAGCAGTACTTC
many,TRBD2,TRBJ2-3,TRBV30,CAWTSGNTDTQYF,TGTGCCTGGACTAGCGGGAACACAGATACGCAGTATTTT
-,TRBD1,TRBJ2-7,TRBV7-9,CASSLGDRGINEQYF,TGTGCCAGCAGCTTAGGAGACAGGGGGATCAACGAGCAGTACTTC
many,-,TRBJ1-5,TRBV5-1,CASSFGDGGPQHF,TGCGCCAGCAGCTTCGGGGACGGTGGGCCCCAGCATTTT
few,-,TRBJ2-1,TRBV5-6,CASSPDREGWGVYNEQFF,TGTGCCAGCAGCCCAGACAGGGAGGGCTGGGGGGTCTACAATGAGCAGTTCTTC
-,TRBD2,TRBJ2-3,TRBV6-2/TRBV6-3,CASTTTGLAGMSDTQYF,TGTGCCAGCACTACTACCGGACTAGCGGGAATGTCAGATACGCAGTATTTT
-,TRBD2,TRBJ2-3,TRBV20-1,CSARGIREGVGTDTQYF,TGCAGTGCTAGAGGGATACGGGAGGGGGTGGGCACAGATACGCAGTATTTT
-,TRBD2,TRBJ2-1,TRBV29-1,CSGRLAEDYNEQFF,TGCAGCGGGAGACTAGCGGAAGACTACAATGAGCAGTTCTTC
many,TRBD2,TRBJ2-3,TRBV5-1,CASSLESVAGGPRADTQYF,TGCGCCAGCAGCTTGGAGTCGGTAGCGGGAGGGCCTAGGGCAGATACGCAGTATTTT
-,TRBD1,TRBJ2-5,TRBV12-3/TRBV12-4,CASSFRGQGAGETQYF,TGTGCCAGCAGTTTTCGGGGACAGGGGGCTGGGGAGACCCAGTACTTC
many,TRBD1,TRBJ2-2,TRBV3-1,CASSPGQGFRTGELFF,TGTGCCAGCAGCCCCGGACAGGGGTTTAGAACCGGGGAGCTGTTTTTT
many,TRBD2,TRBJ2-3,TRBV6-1,CASNTHPSRGLAKTYF,TGTGCCAGCAACACACACCCAAGCCGGGGACTAGCCAAAACGTATTTT
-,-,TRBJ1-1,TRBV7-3,CASSLQSQGLSEAFF,TGTGCCAGCAGCTTACAGTCGCAGGGTCTGTCCGAAGCTTTCTTT
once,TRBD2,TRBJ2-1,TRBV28,CASSLYRLAGGNEQFF,TGTGCCAGCAGTTTATATCGACTAGCGGGAGGCAATGAGCAGTTCTTC
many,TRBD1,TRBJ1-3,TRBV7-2,CASSFPTGDGNTIYF,TGTGCCAGCAGCTTCCCGACAGGGGATGGAAACACCATATATTTT
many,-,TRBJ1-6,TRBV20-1,CSARSRPGDNSPLHF,TGCAGTGCTAGATCAAGACCGGGGGATAATTCACCCCTCCACTTT
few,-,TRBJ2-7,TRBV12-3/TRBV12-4,CASSLGPRGGYEQYF,TGTGCCAGCAGTTTAGGGCCCAGGGGAGGCTACGAGCAGTACTTC
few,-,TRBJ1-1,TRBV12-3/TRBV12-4,CASSLANIEAFF,TGTGCCAGCAGTTTAGCAAACATAGAAGCTTTCTTT
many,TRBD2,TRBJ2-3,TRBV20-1,CSAKTSRFADTQYF,TGCAGTGCTAAGACTAGCAGGTTCGCAGATACGCAGTATTTT
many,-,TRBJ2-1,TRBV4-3,CASSQLTKLGLEQFF,TGCGCCAGCAGCCAATTAACAAAACTCGGTCTAGAGCAGTTCTTC
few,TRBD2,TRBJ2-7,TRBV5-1,CASRRGLAETYEQYF,TGCGCCAGCAGGCGCGGACTAGCGGAGACCTACGAGCAGTACTTC
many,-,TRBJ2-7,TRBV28,CASSFQLSSYEQYF,TGTGCCAGCAGTTTCCAGCTCTCCTCCTACGAGCAGTACTTC